Presented here are 2 T cell receptor beta chains from one specimen sequenced in a study of blood T cell repertoires in COVID-19. The data were produced by immunoSEQ multiplex PCR, yet TCRdb's version contains in-frame clones alone and is incomplete. The sample consists of tens of thousands of clones, 82% of them appearing once. What was sequenced was peripheral blood. These receptors were taken from a middle-aged man with acute or convalescent COVID-19.

The gene calls are TRBV18 and TRBJ1-2; no firm D call. Germline V lookup: CDR1 KGHSH, CDR2 LQKENI. V shed 1 base and J shed 0 bases, with 6 bases lying between them. This CDR3 has 14 amino acids. The CDR3 sequence: CASSPQDTNYGYTF. Written as DNA, the CDR3 is TGTGCCAGCTCACCACAAGACACTAACTATGGCTACACCTTC.

In regard to this clone: Different DNA sequences within this sample yield the same CDR3. This chain connects TRBV7-9 to TRBJ2-5; 7 positions agree with TRBD1. The germline CDR1 and CDR2 sequences are SEHNR and FQNEAQ (reference sequence). This CDR3 contains 14 residues. V shed 5 bases and J 2 bases; nucleotides not matched to a gene: 5. The CDR3 region has the DNA TGTGCCAGCAGCCCGACAGGGAGACAAGAGACCCAGTACTTC. It yields the protein CASSPTGRQETQYF.